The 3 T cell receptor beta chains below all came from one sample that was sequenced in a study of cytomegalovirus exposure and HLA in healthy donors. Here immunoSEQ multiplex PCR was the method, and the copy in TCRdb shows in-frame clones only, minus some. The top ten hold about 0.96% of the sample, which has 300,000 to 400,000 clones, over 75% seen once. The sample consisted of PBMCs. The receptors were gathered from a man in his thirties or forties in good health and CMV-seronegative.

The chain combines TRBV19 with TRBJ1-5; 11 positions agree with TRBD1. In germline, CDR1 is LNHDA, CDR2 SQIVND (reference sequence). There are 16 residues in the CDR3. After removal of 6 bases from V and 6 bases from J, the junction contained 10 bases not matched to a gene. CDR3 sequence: CASRQGQGALFQPQHF. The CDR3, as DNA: TGTGCCAGTAGACAAGGACAGGGGGCGTTATTTCAGCCCCAGCATTTT. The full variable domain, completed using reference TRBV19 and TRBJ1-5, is DGGITQSPKYLFRKEGQNVTLSCEQNLNHDAMYWYRQDPGQGLRLIYYSQIVNDFQKGDIAEGYSVSREKKESFPLTVTSAQKNPTAFYLCASRQGQGALFQPQHFGDGTRLSIL.

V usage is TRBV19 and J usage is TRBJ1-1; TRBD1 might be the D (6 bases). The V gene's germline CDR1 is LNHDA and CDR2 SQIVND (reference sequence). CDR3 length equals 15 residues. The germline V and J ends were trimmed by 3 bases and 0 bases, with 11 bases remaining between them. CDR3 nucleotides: TGTGCCAGTAGTATTGGACAGCGACTGAACACTGAAGCTTTCTTT. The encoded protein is CASSIGQRLNTEAFF.

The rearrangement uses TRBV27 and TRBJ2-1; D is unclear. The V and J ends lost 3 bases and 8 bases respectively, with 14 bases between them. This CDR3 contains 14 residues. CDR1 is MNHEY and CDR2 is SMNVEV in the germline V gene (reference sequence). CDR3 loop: CASSFETPSDEQFF. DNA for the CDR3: TGTGCCAGCAGTTTCGAGACACCGAGTGATGAGCAGTTCTTC.